The 31 T cell receptor beta chains below come from one sample, sequenced in a study of graft-versus-host responses after intestinal transplantation. Responders that carried the CFSE label, roughly 200,000 of them, were plated with roughly 200,000 irradiated, violet-dye-labeled stimulator cells. Repertoires were generated with immunoSEQ multiplex PCR, while TCRdb's copy carries only in-frame clones and drops some. The sample consists of 17,000 or so clones, around two fifths of them appearing once. The starting material was alloreactive CD8+ T cells from a mixed lymphocyte reaction culture, obtained before intestinal transplant. Subset given: CFSE-low proliferating T cells sorted from approximately 6-day pre-transplant mixed lymphocyte reaction (GvH or HvG direction). These receptors came from a human patient who received an intestinal transplant.

Concerning this clone itself: In this CDR3 the conserved last residue, phenylalanine or tryptophan, is missing, so a read error is likely. No DNA is shown, since the ends of the CDR3 on it are uncertain; the CDR3 is the one TCRdb lists. The chain combines TRBV11-1 with TRBJ2-6; the D call in the table, TRBD1, was not verified against the DNA. CDR1 is SGHAT, CDR2 FQDESV, per germline (reference sequence). Inclusive of both ends, the CDR3 amounts to 12 amino acids. The CDR3 loop is CASSTLHKADKV.

The CDR3 here is CASTTKANYGYTF. CDR3 in DNA: TGTGCCAGCACCACAAAAGCTAACTATGGCTACACCTTC. The chain is built from TRBV7-2 and TRBJ1-2; D unresolved. V lost 7 bases to trimming and J lost 0 bases, with 9 bases between them. The length of the CDR3 is 13 residues. Germline CDR1 reads SGHTA; CDR2 reads FQGNSA.

By share of the sample, this clone is medium-sized (0.01 to 0.1%). The V call is TRBV15, the J call TRBJ2-3, with D possibly TRBD1 on 6 matching bases. CDR1 is LNHNV, CDR2 YYDKDF, per germline (reference sequence). CDR3 length: 16 residues. Trimming removed 1 base at V and 2 bases at J, with 13 bases between. Here the CDR3 DNA reads TGTGCCACCAGCAGAGTTCGCAGGGGAATCACAGATACGCAGTATTTT. This encodes CATSRVRRGITDTQYF. The complete variable domain, with remaining parts taken from reference TRBV15 and TRBJ2-3, reads DAMVIQNPRYQVTQFGKPVTLSCSQTLNHNVMYWYQQKSSQAPKLLFHYYDKDFNNEADTPDNFQSRRPNTSFCFLDIRSPGLGDTAMYLCATSRVRRGITDTQYFGPGTRLTVL.

Worth noting for this clone: This CDR3 fails to terminate in the conserved phenylalanine or tryptophan, so it likely reflects a read error. No DNA is shown, since the ends of the CDR3 on it are uncertain; the CDR3 is the one TCRdb lists. The chain joins TRBV2 to TRBJ2-7. Germline loops: CDR1 SNHLY, CDR2 FYNNEI. Both ends counted, the CDR3 spans 10 residues. CDR3 protein: CASRARTGAS.

The sample holds a few counts of this clone. V gene TRBV21-1 combines with J gene TRBJ2-1; the table's TRBD2 call for D was not verified on the DNA. TRBV21-1 is designated a pseudogene. The CDR3 consists of 16 residues. The CDR3 coding sequence is TGTGCCAGCAGCAATGGACTAGCGGGAGTTGGGAATGAGCAGTTCTTC. It translates to CASSNGLAGVGNEQFF.

This clone has more than one count but fewer than ten. The chain is built from TRBV5-1 and TRBJ2-7; 13 nucleotides match TRBD2. Germline V lookup: CDR1 SGHRS, CDR2 YFSETQ. The CDR3 covers 16 residues. Trimming removed 2 bases from V and 2 bases from J; junction bases left unmatched: 4. CDR3 loop: CASSFYGLAGAYEQYF. The CDR3 nucleotides are TGCGCCAGCAGCTTTTACGGACTAGCGGGAGCCTACGAGCAGTACTTC.

This clone was seen only a few times. The chain recombines TRBV7-6 with TRBJ2-1; D is ambiguous. V lost 5 bases to trimming and J lost 8 bases, with 13 bases between them. The CDR3 extends over 13 amino acids. Germline V gene data show CDR1 as SGHVS and CDR2 as FNYEAQ. The CDR3, as DNA: TGTGCCAGCAGCGGAGTAGTTCCCTATGAGCAGTTCTTC. This codes for CASSGVVPYEQFF.

This clone has a handful of counts. This sequence joins TRBV29-1 and TRBJ2-1; D perhaps matches TRBD2 (5 bases). V dropped 7 bases and J dropped 1 base, with 11 bases sitting between them. CDR1 is SQVTM and CDR2 is ANQGSEA in the germline V gene. The CDR3 has 13 residues. CDR3 protein: CSADGGSYNEQFF. Here the CDR3 DNA reads TGCAGCGCTGACGGAGGATCCTACAATGAGCAGTTCTTC.

The rearrangement uses TRBV10-3 and TRBJ1-2; perhaps TRBD1 as D (5 bases). The CDR3 runs to 14 residues. Trimming pared 0 bases from V and 6 bases from J, leaving 11 bases between. Germline V gene sequence: CDR1 ENHRY, CDR2 SYGVKD. Here the CDR3 reads CAISESGERDGYTF. CDR3 coding DNA: TGTGCCATCAGTGAGTCGGGGGAACGTGATGGCTACACCTTC.

This clone has a handful of counts. The V and J genes are TRBV4-1 and TRBJ1-1, with a possible D match to TRBD1 (5 bases). Per the germline V gene, CDR1 is MGHRA and CDR2 is YSYEKL. V was cut by 1 base and J by 1 base, with 7 bases left in between. The CDR3 consists of 14 residues. The CDR3 protein is CASSQVGQNTEAFF. Here the CDR3 DNA reads TGCGCCAGCAGCCAAGTAGGACAGAACACTGAAGCTTTCTTT.

In its sample, this clone ranks as medium-sized (0.01 to 0.1%). This rearrangement joins TRBV19 to TRBJ2-1; TRBD1 might be the D (5 bases). The CDR3 runs to 13 residues. V lost 1 base to trimming and J lost 8 bases, with 9 bases between them. Germline assignment: CDR1 LNHDA and CDR2 SQIVND (reference sequence). CDR3 coding DNA: TGTGCCAGTAGTATAGGGGGCCACGATGAGCAGTTCTTC. Amino acid sequence: CASSIGGHDEQFF.

This clone was found a few times. The gene calls are TRBV7-3 and TRBJ1-2; D gene unclear. Trimming left V 2 bases short and J 7 bases short, with 17 bases between. The CDR3 is 15 amino acids. CDR1 is SGHTA and CDR2 is FQGTGA in the germline V gene. The CDR3 is CASSLWPGSGSGYTF. CDR3 coding DNA: TGTGCCAGCAGCTTATGGCCCGGCTCGGGGTCTGGCTACACCTTC. Using reference TRBV7-3 and TRBJ1-2 for the parts outside the CDR3, the full variable domain is GAGVSQTPSNKVTEKGKYVELRCDPISGHTALYWYRQSLGQGPEFLIYFQGTGAADDSGLPNDRFFAVRPEGSVSTLKIQRTERGDSAVYLCASSLWPGSGSGYTFGSGTRLTVV.

The chain has TRBV5-1 and TRBJ2-2; 9 nucleotides line up with TRBD1. Germline CDR1 reads SGHRS; CDR2 reads YFSETQ. The length of the CDR3 is 16 residues. The ends lost 4 bases at V and 0 bases at J; junction bases unmatched: 4. The CDR3, as DNA: TGCGCCAGCAGCCAAACAGGGGGCGCGAACACCGGGGAGCTGTTTTTT. This sequence encodes CASSQTGGANTGELFF.

This clone has more than one count but fewer than ten. The chain uses TRBV9 and TRBJ1-6; a weak D match, TRBD1 (6 bases). Trimming stripped 4 bases from V and 9 bases from J, with 20 bases between. This CDR3 has 16 residues. The germline gives CDR1 SGDLS, CDR2 YYNGEE. The CDR3 bases are TGTGCCAGCAGCATCTCCGGGGGGGGAGGGGGTTCACCCCTCCACTTT. Translated: CASSISGGGGGSPLHF.

V is TRBV4-1 and J is TRBJ1-4; D unclear. V lost 0 bases and J 6 bases, leaving 2 bases between the germline ends. The CDR3 totals 12 residues. Germline V gene sequence: CDR1 MGHRA, CDR2 YSYEKL. CDR3 DNA: TGCGCCAGCAGCCAAGAGGATGAAAAACTGTTTTTT. Its protein is CASSQEDEKLFF.

The chain couples TRBV9 to TRBJ2-1, with D perhaps TRBD2 (5 bases). V was pared by 0 bases and J by 3 bases, with 13 bases between. The V gene's germline CDR1 is SGDLS and CDR2 YYNGEE. The CDR3 runs to 16 residues. CDR3 in DNA: TGTGCCAGCAGCGTAGATCCTAGCACCGACTACAATGAGCAGTTCTTC. Protein sequence: CASSVDPSTDYNEQFF.

The rearrangement uses TRBV7-8 and TRBJ2-3; 15 nucleotides line up with TRBD2. With V trimmed by 5 bases and J by 2 bases, 5 bases remained unmatched. The CDR3 spans 17 residues. Per the germline V gene, CDR1 is SGHVS and CDR2 is FQNEAQ. The CDR3 region is CASSPGLAGGYTDTQYF. Here the CDR3 DNA reads TGTGCCAGCAGCCCTGGACTAGCGGGAGGGTACACAGATACGCAGTATTTT.

This clone was observed once. V gene TRBV27 combines with J gene TRBJ2-1, with 10 bases matching TRBD2. The V gene's germline CDR1 is MNHEY and CDR2 SMNVEV (reference sequence). The CDR3 loop spans 15 amino acids. V lost 7 bases and J lost 4; bases outside the gene matches: 7. The CDR3 region has the DNA TGTGCCAGCAAATTAGCGGGAGGCCCTTACAATGAGCAGTTCTTC. Protein: CASKLAGGPYNEQFF.

The genes are TRBV7-9 and TRBJ2-7; 8 bases fit TRBD1. This CDR3 spans 14 amino acids. Trimming at V came to 1 base and at J to 5 bases, leaving 4 bases not matched to a gene. Germline values: CDR1 SEHNR, CDR2 FQNEAQ (reference sequence). The DNA of the CDR3 is TGTGCCAGCAGCTTAGGGCAGGGGGCCCACGAGCAGTACTTC. It translates to CASSLGQGAHEQYF.

The chain recombines TRBV27 with TRBJ1-5, with 7 bases matching TRBD1. Unmatched junction bases numbered 6, after V lost 2 bases and J lost 8 bases. The CDR3 length is 14 residues. Germline CDR1 and CDR2: MNHEY and SMNVEV (reference sequence). As DNA, the CDR3 is TGTGCCAGCAGTTTACAGGGGGGCATTGAGCCCCAGCATTTT. Translating it yields CASSLQGGIEPQHF.

This chain uses TRBV30 with TRBJ2-1; 7 nucleotides agree with TRBD1. J was trimmed by 3 bases and V by 5 bases; bases with no gene match: 4. Germline CDR1 reads GTSNPN; CDR2 reads SVGIG (reference sequence). The length of the CDR3 is 13 residues. CDR3 sequence (DNA): TGTGCCTGGGACAGGGTAAACTACAATGAGCAGTTCTTC. This sequence encodes CAWDRVNYNEQFF. Full variable domain (rest looked up from reference TRBV30 and TRBJ2-1): SQTIHQWPATLVQPVGSPLSLECTVEGTSNPNLYWYRQAAGRGLQLLFYSVGIGQISSEVPQNLSASRPQDRQFILSSKKLLLSDSGFYLCAWDRVNYNEQFFGPGTRLTVL.

The V gene is TRBV27, the J gene TRBJ2-7; 9 nucleotides line up with TRBD1. V dropped 7 bases and J dropped 5; count of bases not matched to a gene: 9. This CDR3 has 14 amino acids. Per the germline V gene, CDR1 is MNHEY and CDR2 is SMNVEV (reference sequence). This CDR3 is CASTPGQGSNEQYF. The CDR3 region has the DNA TGTGCCAGCACACCGGGACAGGGTTCTAACGAGCAGTACTTC.

The gene calls are TRBV29-1 and TRBJ2-7; 9 bases map to TRBD2. The germline V gene encodes CDR1 SQVTM and CDR2 ANQGSEA. With V trimmed by 3 bases and J by 3 bases, 9 bases remained unmatched. There are 15 residues in the CDR3. CDR3 sequence: CSVDGLAGGDYEQYF. The CDR3 DNA is TGCAGCGTTGACGGGCTGGCGGGAGGGGACTACGAGCAGTACTTC.

This clone was counted between two and nine times. The chain employs TRBV6-5 and TRBJ2-1; no definite D call. The CDR3 is 14 amino acids. The V and J ends lost 4 bases and 2 bases respectively, with 9 bases between them. Germline assignment: CDR1 MNHEY and CDR2 SVGAGI. CDR3 DNA: TGTGCCAGCAGTTCCAGTGGGCCCTACAATGAGCAGTTCTTC. Protein product: CASSSSGPYNEQFF.

The table lists this clone with a few counts. One junction end disagrees with the germline gene, perhaps due to a read error. The genes are TRBV4-1 and TRBJ2-1; D unresolved. This CDR3 is built from 14 residues. Germline CDR1 is MGHRA and CDR2 is YSYEKL. CDR3 region: CASSQDLWGNEQFF. In nucleotides, the CDR3 is TGTGCCAGCAGCCAAGATCTGTGGGGAAATGAGCAGTTCTTC.

This clone was seen a few times. This chain joins TRBV27 and TRBJ1-2; D is uncertain. The V end was cut by 5 bases, the J end by 2 bases, with 9 bases between. From germline, CDR1 is MNHEY and CDR2 SMNVEV (reference sequence). This CDR3 has 13 amino acids. For the CDR3, the DNA is TGTGCCAGCAGTCATGGGTACAACTATGGCTACACCTTC. The encoded protein is CASSHGYNYGYTF.

The chain links TRBV7-9 to TRBJ2-3; a possible D gene is TRBD2 (6 bases). V gave up 0 bases and J gave up 3 bases, with 16 bases separating them. The CDR3 loop spans 17 amino acids. The germline V gene encodes CDR1 SEHNR and CDR2 FQNEAQ (reference sequence). The CDR3 nucleotides read TGTGCCAGCAGCTTAGCGATCGTAGGGAGGTGGACAGATACGCAGTATTTT. Protein product: CASSLAIVGRWTDTQYF.

This chain connects TRBV5-8 to TRBJ2-7; D uncertain. V was shortened by 1 base and J by 2 bases, with 13 bases between the two germline ends. The CDR3 has 15 residues. Germline V gene data show CDR1 as SGHTS and CDR2 as YDEGEE. The CDR3 protein is CASSLFDVGAYEQYF. CDR3 in DNA: TGTGCCAGCAGCTTGTTTGATGTCGGAGCCTACGAGCAGTACTTC.

Judged by abundance, this clone is medium-sized (0.01 to 0.1%). This chain joins TRBV15 and TRBJ2-7; D ambiguous. CDR3 length: 16 amino acids. V lost 0 bases, J lost 4 bases, and 16 bases lay in between. The germline V gene encodes CDR1 LNHNV and CDR2 YYDKDF (reference sequence). In DNA, the CDR3 is TGTGCCACCAGCAGAGAGGCCGGATGGATGGGATACGAGCAGTACTTC. Protein product: CATSREAGWMGYEQYF.

J is TRBJ2-1 and V is TRBV7-2, with D perhaps being TRBD1 or TRBD2 (5 bases each). Looked up from germline, CDR1 is SGHTA and CDR2 is FQGNSA. The CDR3 loop spans 15 amino acids. The V end was cut by 1 base, the J end by 15 bases, with 22 bases between. The DNA for the CDR3 is TGTGCCAGCAGCTTAGTATGGTTGGGGACGACCCGGGGGTTCTTC. Protein product: CASSLVWLGTTRGFF. Drawing the rest from reference TRBV7-2 and TRBJ2-1, the complete variable domain is GAGVSQSPSNKVTEKGKDVELRCDPISGHTALYWYRQSLGQGLEFLIYFQGNSAPDKSGLPSDRFSAERTGGSVSTLTIQRTQQEDSAVYLCASSLVWLGTTRGFFGPGTRLTVL.

This chain connects TRBV28 to TRBJ2-7; D is uncertain. The CDR3 is 12 amino acids. The V gene's germline CDR1 is MDHEN and CDR2 SYDVKM. V dropped 10 bases and J dropped 2 bases, with 12 bases sitting between them. The CDR3 loop reads CATRRNTYEQYF. CDR3 coding DNA: TGTGCCACCCGCCGGAACACCTACGAGCAGTACTTC.